These 22 T cell receptor beta chains share one sample of origin, sequenced in a study of sequential checkpoint blockade in melanoma. The treatment denotes: randomized to nivolumab then ipilimumab (arm A) or the reverse (arm B). Using immunoSEQ multiplex PCR, the repertoire was profiled, and TCRdb retains in-frame clones only, with some absent. This table holds 13,000 to 15,000 clones, approximately 52% found once. Specimen: CD8+ T cells sorted from blood (inferred from file names), collected from a patient given nivolumab and ipilimumab in sequence. The receptors originated from a human donor with melanoma.

The chain uses TRBV6-6 and TRBJ1-2; 7 bases are a match to TRBD1. The CDR3 runs 14 residues. Looked up from germline, CDR1 is MNHNY and CDR2 is SVGAGI (reference sequence). J lost 6 bases, V lost 4 bases, and 8 bases had no gene match. CDR3 sequence: CASSFADRENGYTF. The CDR3 region has the DNA TGTGCCAGCAGTTTCGCCGACAGGGAGAATGGCTACACCTTC.

The chain combines TRBV13 with TRBJ1-2; D possibly corresponds to TRBD1 (6 bases). The CDR3 contains 14 residues. Trimming took off 4 bases at V and 4 bases at J, with 13 bases between the two ends. CDR1 is PRHDT and CDR2 is FYEKMQ in the germline V gene (reference sequence). The CDR3 here is CASSSSWDIYGYTF. The CDR3 DNA is TGTGCCAGCAGCTCCTCCTGGGACATCTATGGCTACACCTTC.

In its sample, this clone was seen a few times. This chain joins TRBV4-1 and TRBJ1-3; D remains ambiguous. Trimming took off 0 bases at V and 2 bases at J, with 8 bases between the two ends. This CDR3 contains 15 residues. Germline CDR1 and CDR2: MGHRA and YSYEKL. For the CDR3, the DNA is TGCGCCAGCAGCCAAGACCGGGTCCCTGGAAACACCATATATTTT. This encodes CASSQDRVPGNTIYF.

This clone has more than one count but fewer than ten. The gene calls are TRBV6-1 and TRBJ2-1; 7 positions agree with TRBD2. V dropped 2 bases and J dropped 6; count of bases not matched to a gene: 4. This CDR3 comprises 14 residues. Germline CDR1 and CDR2: MNHNS and SASEGT. The CDR3 nucleotides read TGTGCCAGCAGTGAATGGGTAGCGGGCAATGAGCAGTTCTTC. It translates to CASSEWVAGNEQFF.

The genes are TRBV18 and TRBJ2-5; weak D call: TRBD1 (6 bases). The assigned J gene may be wrong: the sequence end matches TRBJ2-7 better. The CDR3 has 14 residues. Germline CDR1 and CDR2: KGHSH and LQKENI. The CDR3: CASSAGVGSYEQYF. The CDR3 coding sequence is TGTGCCAGCTCAGCAGGGGTAGGCTCCTACGAGCAGTACTTC.

This clone counts as medium-sized. The rearrangement uses TRBV7-2 and TRBJ2-7; TRBD1 aligns across 8 bases. CDR1 and CDR2 from the germline V gene are SGHTA and FQGNSA. The CDR3 consists of 15 residues. Trimming removed 2 bases from V and 3 bases from J; junction bases left unmatched: 6. The DNA for the CDR3 is TGTGCCAGCAGCTTAATGAGGACAGGGTTCTACGAGCAGTACTTC. Translation gives CASSLMRTGFYEQYF.

The rearrangement uses TRBV30 and TRBJ2-7; a possible D gene is TRBD1 (5 bases). V lost 1 base, J lost 9 bases, and 19 bases lay in between. There are 14 residues in the CDR3. CDR1 is GTSNPN, CDR2 SVGIG, per germline (reference sequence). CDR3 region: CAWSEGQGRWGQYF. As DNA, the CDR3 is TGTGCCTGGAGTGAGGGTCAGGGCCGGTGGGGGCAGTACTTC.

The CDR3 DNA sequence: TGTGCCAGCAGCGTAGTCGCGGGAGCTTCCTCCTACAATGAGCAGTTCTTC. Translating gives CASSVVAGASSYNEQFF. The V gene is TRBV9, the J gene TRBJ2-1; TRBD2 aligns across 7 bases. Unmatched junction bases numbered 6, after V lost 0 bases and J lost 0 bases. The CDR3 extends over 17 amino acids. Germline V gene lookup returns CDR1 SGDLS and CDR2 YYNGEE.

As to this clone: At one end the junction does not follow the germline gene, possibly because of a read error. The J gene is TRBJ1-2, the V gene TRBV4-2, with 7 nucleotides matching TRBD1. The CDR3 runs to 13 residues. Germline assignment: CDR1 LGHNA and CDR2 YNFKEQ. The CDR3 DNA sequence: TGTGCCAGCAGCCAAGCAATCTTACAGGGGTTCGCCTTC. Translated: CASSQAILQGFAF.

This chain links TRBV6-5 with TRBJ2-5; TRBD1 agrees at 8 bases. CDR1 is MNHEY and CDR2 is SVGAGI in the germline V gene. This CDR3 comprises 15 residues. J lost 1 base, V lost 5 bases, and 6 bases had no gene match. The CDR3 DNA is TGTGCCAGCAGTACCTCAGGGGGCTCCCAAGAGACCCAGTACTTC. Its protein is CASSTSGGSQETQYF.

The genes are TRBV5-3 and TRBJ1-2; D is possibly TRBD1 (5 bases). TRBV5-3 is annotated as an ORF whose role is uncertain. The CDR3 sequence is 15 residues long. V lost 8 bases to trimming and J lost 0 bases, with 17 bases between them. CDR3 amino acids: CASSQDGGANYGYTF. The DNA of the CDR3 is TGTGCCAGCAGCCAAGATGGGGGGGCTAACTATGGCTACACCTTC.

V usage is TRBV9 and J usage is TRBJ1-4; 11 bases are a match to TRBD1. Trimming removed 3 bases from V and 2 bases from J; junction bases left unmatched: 6. Looked up from germline, CDR1 is SGDLS and CDR2 is YYNGEE. The CDR3 length is 17 residues. CDR3 in DNA: TGTGCCAGCAGCGGGACAGGGGGCTCTTCGACTAATGAAAAACTGTTTTTT. Amino acid sequence: CASSGTGGSSTNEKLFF. Full variable domain (outside the CDR3, taken from reference TRBV9 and TRBJ1-4): DSGVTQTPKHLITATGQRVTLRCSPRSGDLSVYWYQQSLDQGLQFLIQYYNGEERAKGNILERFSAQQFPDLHSELNLSSLELGDSALYFCASSGTGGSSTNEKLFFGSGTQLSVL.

J is TRBJ2-1 and V is TRBV12-5; D remains unclear. Trimming left V 2 bases short and J 13 bases short, with 12 bases between. CDR3 length: 12 residues. Germline loops: CDR1 LGHNT, CDR2 FRNRAP. CDR3 nucleotides: TGTGCTAGTGGTTTGACAATGTATAATCAGTTCTTC. Its translation is CASGLTMYNQFF.

This clone was recorded only once. The chain joins TRBV28 to TRBJ1-2; weak D call: TRBD1 (5 bases). From germline, CDR1 is MDHEN and CDR2 SYDVKM. CDR3 length equals 16 residues. V lost 7 bases, J lost 3 bases, and 21 bases lay in between. The CDR3 coding sequence is TGTGCCAGCATTCTCTCCCCCCAGACAGAGCACTATGGCTACACCTTC. It specifies CASILSPQTEHYGYTF.

A few counts support this clone. The CDR3 protein is CASSQRTSSGNTIYF. The CDR3 DNA follows: TGCGCCAGCAGCCAGAGGACTTCTTCCGGAAACACCATATATTTT. J is TRBJ1-3 and V is TRBV4-1, with D uncertain. This CDR3 contains 15 residues. CDR1 and CDR2 from the germline V gene are MGHRA and YSYEKL. V was clipped by 3 bases and J by 4 bases, with 13 bases between them.

This clone occurred once. This chain connects TRBV7-9 to TRBJ1-2, with 11 bases matching TRBD1. The CDR3 length is 15 residues. Trimming removed 3 bases from V and 1 base from J; junction bases left unmatched: 1. Germline CDR1 is SEHNR and CDR2 is FQNEAQ (reference sequence). CDR3: CASSLGTGGNYGYTF. In nucleotides, the CDR3 is TGTGCCAGCAGCTTGGGGACAGGGGGTAACTATGGCTACACCTTC.

This rearrangement joins TRBV6-1 to TRBJ1-4; TRBD1 matches at 8 bases. V gave up 1 base and J gave up 5 bases; unmatched junction bases: 3. Germline-derived CDR1 and CDR2 are MNHNS and SASEGT. CDR3 length equals 15 residues. This chain's CDR3 is CASSEGTGLNEKLFF. In DNA form, the CDR3 reads TGTGCCAGCAGTGAAGGGACAGGGCTAAATGAAAAACTGTTTTTT.

This chain links TRBV20-1 with TRBJ1-1; weak D call: TRBD1 (6 bases). Germline V gene sequence: CDR1 DFQATT, CDR2 SNEGSKA (reference sequence). Trimming took off 5 bases at V and 5 bases at J, with 9 bases between the two ends. The CDR3 has 11 amino acids. CDR3 coding DNA: TGCAGTGCTCTGCAGGGGACTGAAGCTTTCTTT. It is translated as CSALQGTEAFF.

The CDR3 sequence: CAWSGGQGSSPLHF. The DNA of the CDR3 is TGTGCCTGGAGTGGGGGACAGGGTAGTTCACCCCTCCACTTT. The J gene is TRBJ1-6, the V gene TRBV30, with 9 bases fitting TRBD1. The V gene end was trimmed by 1 base and the J gene end by 9 bases; junction bases not matched to a gene: 4. Germline CDR1 is GTSNPN and CDR2 is SVGIG (reference sequence). The CDR3 consists of 14 residues.

The gene calls are TRBV5-5 and TRBJ2-2; the D gene is possibly TRBD2 (6 bases). Between the trimmed V and J ends, which lost 0 bases and 1 base, there was a span of 13 bases. The CDR3 totals 17 residues. Germline lookup yields CDR1 SGHKS and CDR2 YYEKEE (reference sequence). DNA of the CDR3: TGTGCCAGCAGCTTGGAGGTAGCGGTGGGGAACACCGGGGAGCTGTTTTTT. This gives the protein CASSLEVAVGNTGELFF.

The genes are TRBV11-2 and TRBJ2-5; no clear D. The J call may be incorrect, as the DNA end agrees better with TRBJ2-7. Looked up from germline, CDR1 is SGHAT and CDR2 is FQNNGV. This CDR3 is built from 13 residues. The CDR3 here is CASSLSTQYEQYF. The CDR3 nucleotides are TGTGCCAGCAGCTTAAGCACCCAATACGAGCAGTACTTC.

This clone is deemed medium-sized. The J gene is TRBJ1-5, the V gene TRBV6-5, with D perhaps matching TRBD1 (5 bases). V was trimmed by 2 bases and J by 2 bases, leaving 10 bases between them. Germline CDR1 is MNHEY and CDR2 is SVGAGI. The CDR3 is made up of 15 amino acids. The CDR3 protein is CASSYGAGGNQPQHF. The CDR3 DNA sequence: TGTGCCAGCAGTTACGGGGCAGGCGGCAATCAGCCCCAGCATTTT.